This T cell receptor (beta chain) derives from a study of blood T cell repertoires in COVID-19. The CDR3 spans 15 residues. Trimming stripped 1 base from V and 7 bases from J, with 13 bases between. From germline, CDR1 is MDHEN and CDR2 SYDVKM. Contact with a PCR-confirmed or clinician-diagnosed COVID-19 case occurred within 2 weeks of entry. Sequencing used immunoSEQ multiplex PCR; TCRdb keeps in-frame clones, though not all of them. The sample holds around 340,000 clones, around nine tenths seen once. The rearrangement joins TRBV28 to TRBJ1-4, with D possibly TRBD1 on 6 matching bases. The receptor was isolated from a woman aged 25 to 39 who had been exposed to COVID-19. Sample: PBMCs or T cells enriched from blood (not recorded which). The CDR3 is CASSLLRLQGEKLFF. In DNA form, the CDR3 reads TGTGCCAGCAGTTTATTACGGTTACAGGGTGAAAAACTGTTTTTT.